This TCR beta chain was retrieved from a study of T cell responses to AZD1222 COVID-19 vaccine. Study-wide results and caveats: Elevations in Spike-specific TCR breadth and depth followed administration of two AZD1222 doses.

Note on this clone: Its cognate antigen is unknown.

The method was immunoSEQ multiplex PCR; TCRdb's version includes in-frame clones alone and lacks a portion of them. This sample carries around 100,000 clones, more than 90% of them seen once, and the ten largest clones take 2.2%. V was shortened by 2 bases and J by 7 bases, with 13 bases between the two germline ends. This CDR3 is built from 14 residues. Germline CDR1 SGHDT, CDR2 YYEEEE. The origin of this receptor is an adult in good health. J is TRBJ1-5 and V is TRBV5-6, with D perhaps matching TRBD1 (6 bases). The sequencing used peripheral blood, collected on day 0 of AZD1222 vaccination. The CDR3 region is CASSFRGGAQPQHF. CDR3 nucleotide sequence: TGTGCCAGCAGCTTTAGGGGGGGGGCGCAGCCCCAGCATTTT.